The rows below give T cell receptor beta chains drawn from one sample of a study of T cell responses to AZD1222 COVID-19 vaccine. The protocol was immunoSEQ multiplex PCR, while the TCRdb copy is restricted to in-frame clones and leaves out a portion. Seen here are fewer than 90,000 clones, around nine tenths observed once, and the top ten hold 11%. Sequenced material: peripheral blood, taken on day 0 of AZD1222 vaccination. The origin of the receptors is an adult in good health. Each CDR3 is given with its conserved first and last residue. A D gene is named only where the DNA matches it firmly. Expanded clones get a size class; other rows say once, few or many, or leave the size out.

clone_size cdr3_length d_call j_call v_call cdr3_nt cdr3_aa
. 13 TRBD1 TRBJ1-3 TRBV29-1 TGCAGCGTTGGGACAGGGGTTGGCAACACCATATATTTT CSVGTGVGNTIYF
. 17 . TRBJ2-2 TRBV11-2 TGTGCCAGCAGCTTAGATCAGTGGGGGACAACTACCGGGGAGCTGTTTTTT CASSLDQWGTTTGELFF
. 12 . TRBJ2-5 TRBV29-1 TGCAGCGCCACCGACAGCCGCGAGACCCAGTACTTC CSATDSRETQYF
. 14 . TRBJ2-5 TRBV7-9 TGTGCCAGCGGCTCCTCGGGGCTCCAAGAGACCCAGTACTTC CASGSSGLQETQYF
. 16 . TRBJ1-5 TRBV27 TGTGCCAGCAGTCATGGACGGACTCTTGGCAATCAGCCCCAGCATTTT CASSHGRTLGNQPQHF
. 13 . TRBJ1-5 TRBV10-2 TGCGCCAGCAGTGACGGGGTCTATCAGCCCCAGCATTTT CASSDGVYQPQHF
once 12 . TRBJ2-3 TRBV18 TGTGCCAGCTCATCAAGCACAGATACGCAGTATTTT CASSSSTDTQYF
once 15 . TRBJ1-3 TRBV6-5 TGTGCCAGCATGCGGACACTACACTCTGGAAACACCATATATTTT CASMRTLHSGNTIYF
. 14 . TRBJ1-6 TRBV30 TGTGCCTGGAAGCAGAAACTAACCGGTTCACCCCTCCACTTT CAWKQKLTGSPLHF
once 14 TRBD1 TRBJ2-5 TRBV10-3 TGTGCCAGCCGGGGACAGGGCGGGGTGGAGACCCAGTACTTC CASRGQGGVETQYF
. 15 . TRBJ2-1 TRBV7-3 TGTGCCAGCAGCTATTTACGGCGGCCCATTTGTGAGCAGTTCTTC CASSYLRRPICEQFF
. 15 . TRBJ2-1 TRBV9 TGTGCCAGCAGCGTAGATCTAGCAGCCTCCAATGAGCAGTTCTTC CASSVDLAASNEQFF
once 17 TRBD1 TRBJ2-5 TRBV28 TGTGCCAGCAGTTCCCATCCGGGACAGCCCTCCGGCGAGACCCAGTACTTC CASSSHPGQPSGETQYF
. 15 TRBD2 TRBJ2-7 TRBV19 TGTGCCAGTAGTATTATGCTAGCGGGGTCCTACGAGCAGTACTTC CASSIMLAGSYEQYF
. 16 . TRBJ2-1 TRBV6-5 TGTGCCAGCAGTTACCCTTCAGGGCCCAACTACAATGAGCAGTTCTTC CASSYPSGPNYNEQFF
. 13 . TRBJ1-5 TRBV18 TGTGCCAGCTCCGATGGTAGGGATCAGCCCCAGCATTTT CASSDGRDQPQHF
many 15 . TRBJ2-2 TRBV6-5 TGTGCCAGCAGCCTCGGGACGGGGAACACCGGGGAGCTGTTTTTT CASSLGTGNTGELFF
. 15 TRBD1 TRBJ2-1 TRBV11-2 TGTGCCAGCAGCTTAGAGGACAGGTCCTACAATGAGCAGTTCTTC CASSLEDRSYNEQFF
. 15 . TRBJ1-1 TRBV10-3 TGTGCCATCACTGCCGGGACTCAACCGGTGGCTGAAGCTTTCTTT CAITAGTQPVAEAFF
. 15 . TRBJ1-5 TRBV15 TGTGCCACCAGCAGAGATCAACGATGGGGGGGTGCGCAGCATTTT CATSRDQRWGGAQHF
. 13 TRBD2 TRBJ2-2 TRBV30 TGTGCCTGGTCCGGGACTAGCACCGGGGAGCTGTTTTTT CAWSGTSTGELFF
few 12 . TRBJ2-7 TRBV10-1 TGCGCCAGCAGTGCCAGCTCCTACGAGCAGTACTTC CASSASSYEQYF
. 13 . TRBJ2-7 TRBV2 TGTGCCGGACGGGGGGCGGTTTCTTACGAGCAGTACTTC CAGRGAVSYEQYF
. 15 . TRBJ1-2 TRBV2 TGTGCCAGCAGTAACGCCCTACAAGGTTCCTATGGCTACACCTTC CASSNALQGSYGYTF
. 16 . TRBJ1-5 TRBV28 TGTGCCAGCAGGAAAGGGCCCCCCGGAGGCAATCAGCCCCAGCATTTT CASRKGPPGGNQPQHF
. 15 . TRBJ2-7 TRBV5-1 TGCGCCAGCAGATCCACCCCTCAGGGTTTTGGCGAGCAGTACTTC CASRSTPQGFGEQYF
. 15 . TRBJ1-4 TRBV27 TGTGCCAGCAGTTTGTTAACTCCTCCGGCAGAAAAACTGTTTTTT CASSLLTPPAEKLFF
once 15 . TRBJ2-7 TRBV7-9 TGTGCCAGCAGCTTAGGTCTCGGCGGGTCCCACGAGCAGTACTTC CASSLGLGGSHEQYF
. 13 . TRBJ1-6 TRBV7-2 TGTGCCAGCAGCCTAGGGATGGAGTCACCCCTCCACTTT CASSLGMESPLHF
once 13 . TRBJ1-6 TRBV30 TGTGCCTGGAGTCCCCGGCCGGCTTCACCCCTCCACTTT CAWSPRPASPLHF
. 16 . TRBJ2-2 TRBV6-5 TGTGCCAGCAGTTACTCGGCCCTCCGCAGCACCGGGGAGCTGTTTTTT CASSYSALRSTGELFF
once 13 . TRBJ2-5 TRBV28 TGTGCCAGCAGCCCAGTGGCGAGGGAGACCCAGTACTTC CASSPVARETQYF
. 15 TRBD1 TRBJ1-2 TRBV28 TGTGCCAGCAGTTTAAGCAGGGGGCAGACCTATGGCTACACCTTC CASSLSRGQTYGYTF
. 16 TRBD2 TRBJ2-3 TRBV3-1/TRBV3-2 TGTGCCAGCAGCCAAGGGCGGGGGGTTCAGTCAGATACGCAGTATTTT CASSQGRGVQSDTQYF
. 15 . TRBJ2-3 TRBV11-2 TGTGCCAGCAGCTTAGGAGTGGGGGTCCCAGATACGCAGTATTTT CASSLGVGVPDTQYF
. 12 TRBD2 TRBJ2-5 TRBV6-5 TGTGCCACCCAGACTAGCGGGGAGACCCAGTACTTC CATQTSGETQYF
. 13 . TRBJ1-3 TRBV5-5 TGTGCCAGCAGCGACCCGGTTGAAAACACCATATATTTT CASSDPVENTIYF
once 16 TRBD1 TRBJ1-6 TRBV3-1/TRBV3-2 TGTGCCAGCACCTCTCTCCCGGGACAGAGTAATTCACCCCTCCACTTT CASTSLPGQSNSPLHF
. 17 TRBD2 TRBJ2-3 TRBV5-6 TGTGCCAGCAGTTTGGGGACTAGCGGGGGTAGCACAGATACGCAGTATTTT CASSLGTSGGSTDTQYF
. 13 . TRBJ1-1 TRBV3-1/TRBV3-2 TGTGCCAGCAGCCGGTGGGTGTACACTGAAGCTTTCTTT CASSRWVYTEAFF
. 14 . TRBJ1-5 TRBV2 TGTGCCAGCAGTGCGGGCAGACTCAATCAGCCCCAGCATTTT CASSAGRLNQPQHF
. 13 . TRBJ2-3 TRBV20-1 TGCAGTGCTAGTTCGCTAAGCACAGATACGCAGTATTTT CSASSLSTDTQYF
. 13 . TRBJ1-3 TRBV10-3 TGTGCCATCAGTACGGACCTAGGTAACACCATATATTTT CAISTDLGNTIYF
. 17 TRBD2 TRBJ2-3 TRBV7-3 TGTGCCAGCAGCTTAGGGGCTAGCGGCGCACTCACAGATACGCAGTATTTT CASSLGASGALTDTQYF
. 10 . TRBJ2-5 TRBV27 TGTGCCAGTTCCCACCGTACCCAGTACTTC CASSHRTQYF
. 15 . TRBJ2-7 TRBV5-5 TGTGCCAGCAGCTTGGCTCCAGGTACCGGTTACGAGCAGTACTTC CASSLAPGTGYEQYF
. 16 TRBD1 TRBJ1-1 TRBV7-2 TGTGCCAGCAGCTTAGCGGGGACAGGGTTGAACACTGAAGCTTTCTTT CASSLAGTGLNTEAFF
. 11 . TRBJ2-1 TRBV5-1 TGCGCCAGCAGCTCCAGTGGGGACCGGTTCTTC CASSSSGDRFF
. 15 . TRBJ2-1 TRBV3-1/TRBV3-2 TGTGCCAGCAGCCACCCCGGGACATACTACAATGAGCAGTTCTTC CASSHPGTYYNEQFF
. 17 . TRBJ1-5 TRBV19 TGTGCCAGTAGTATCATAGGCACGACCCCTCGCGGGCAGCCCCAGCATTTT CASSIIGTTPRGQPQHF